These T cell receptor beta chains were read from a single sample in a study of T cell repertoires in cytomegalovirus infection. TCRdb analysed the reads with MiXCR anew, one entry per CDR3 protein. Of approximately 630,000 distinct CDR3 sequences listed, 20% to 25% are singletons. Material: CD8+ T cells from PBMCs. The source of these receptors is a human donor in good health (CMV status not recorded). Some clones in this sample may be carry-over from other donors' samples. Both conserved end residues are part of each CDR3. The D gene is left open where the match is weak. Clone size, where shown, is once, few, many, or a class for clones that have expanded.

>TRBJ2-1|TRBV24-1|NA|NA
TGTGCCACCAGTGATGCCGGGGGCTTAGACTACAATGAGCAGTTCTTC
CATSDAGGLDYNEQFF
>TRBJ2-5|TRBV2|NA|NA
TGTGCCAGCAGTGACCGGGACCTAACATGGGCCCAGTACTTC
CASSDRDLTWAQYF
>TRBJ2-1|TRBV6-5|NA|NA
TGTGCCAGCAGTTACAAATGGGGGCGAAACAATGAGCAGTTCTTC
CASSYKWGRNNEQFF
>TRBJ2-7|TRBV7-9|NA|many
TGTGCCAGCAGCCCCCAGGGACGGCCCTCCTACGAGCAGTACTTC
CASSPQGRPSYEQYF
>TRBJ1-4|TRBV20-1|TRBD1|NA
TGCAGTGCTAGAGATTATCGGGACAGGGTGGCTGAAAAACTGTTTTTT
CSARDYRDRVAEKLFF
>TRBJ2-2|TRBV19|TRBD2|few
TGTGCCAGTAGTTTCGGGACTAGCGGGGGGCTACTCGGGGAGCTGTTTTTT
CASSFGTSGGLLGELFF
>TRBJ1-2|TRBV6-1|TRBD1|many
TGTGCCAGCACTATGGGACAGGCGTCGAACTATGGCTACACCTTC
CASTMGQASNYGYTF
>TRBJ1-2|TRBV19|TRBD1|NA
TGTGCCACCAAGAAGGGGGGGACAGAATGGAACTATGGCTACACCTTC
CATKKGGTEWNYGYTF
>TRBJ2-5|TRBV2|TRBD2|once
TGTGCCAGCAGCGAACCTCCTAAAAGCGGGGGGGCGAAAGAGACCCAGTACTTC
CASSEPPKSGGAKETQYF
>TRBJ1-4|TRBV6-5|NA|NA
TGTGCCAGCAGTTCCTTGACAGCGCTAAATGAAAAACTGTTTTTT
CASSSLTALNEKLFF
>TRBJ1-1|TRBV7-4|TRBD1|once
TGTGCCTGCTCGACAGGGGGGACCACTGAAGCTTTCTTT
CACSTGGTTEAFF
>TRBJ2-3|TRBV28|TRBD1|many
TGTGCCAGCAGCCGCGGGACAGGGGGCACAGATACGCAGTATTTT
CASSRGTGGTDTQYF
>TRBJ1-1|TRBV4-1|NA|few
TGCGCCAGCAGCCAAGCGAGTGGGAACACTGAAGCTTTCTTT
CASSQASGNTEAFF
>TRBJ2-5|TRBV28|NA|many
TGTGCCAGCAGTTTTATGCCCCCAACGATCCAAGAGACCCAGTACTTC
CASSFMPPTIQETQYF
>TRBJ1-2|TRBV19|NA|once
TGTGCCAGTAGTACGATCGGCTATAACTATGGCTACACCTTC
CASSTIGYNYGYTF
>TRBJ2-1|TRBV6-2/TRBV6-3|NA|many
TGTGCCACCCACTTTTACAATGAGCAGTTCTTC
CATHFYNEQFF
>TRBJ2-3|TRBV12-3/TRBV12-4|NA|many
TGTGCCAGCACCACCCTGGCTAGGGCAGACACAGATACGCAGTATTTT
CASTTLARADTDTQYF
>TRBJ2-5|TRBV7-6|TRBD1|few
TGTGCCAGCAGCTTAACCACAGGGGCCGGAGAGACCCAGTACTTC
CASSLTTGAGETQYF
>TRBJ2-7|TRBV29-1|NA|few
TGCAGCGTTGAAATAGGGATAAACTCCTACGAGCAGTACTTC
CSVEIGINSYEQYF
>TRBJ2-2|TRBV7-6|NA|NA
TGTGCCAGCAGCTTCCGCGGTGGCGGGGAGCTGTTTTTT
CASSFRGGGELFF
>TRBJ1-6|TRBV7-9|TRBD1|few
TGTGCCAGCAACATACAGGGGAAGTCACCCCTCCACTTT
CASNIQGKSPLHF
>TRBJ2-1|TRBV7-3|TRBD2|many
TGTGCCAGCAGCTTAATGACTAGCGGGCGGGATGAGCAGTTCTTC
CASSLMTSGRDEQFF
>TRBJ1-2|TRBV6-5|NA|NA
TGTGCCAGCAGTTACTCGATCGGGGGAGACTATGGCTACACCTTC
CASSYSIGGDYGYTF
>TRBJ2-1|TRBV5-1|NA|NA
TGCGCCAGCAGCTACCGGGACCCTTTATACAATGAGCAGTTCTTC
CASSYRDPLYNEQFF
>TRBJ2-1|TRBV2|NA|NA
TGTGCCAGCAGTGACGGGACCCTAGGGGACAATGAGCAGTTCTTC
CASSDGTLGDNEQFF
>TRBJ1-4|TRBV12-3/TRBV12-4|TRBD1|few
TGTGCCAGCAGTAGGACAGGGGATCGGTATGAAAAACTGTTTTTT
CASSRTGDRYEKLFF
>TRBJ1-1|TRBV6-5|NA|NA
TGTGCCAGCAGTCAGTTAGAACCAAGCCGCACTGAAGCTTTCTTT
CASSQLEPSRTEAFF
>TRBJ2-6|TRBV7-2|NA|many
TGTGCCAGCAGCTTAGTGGGGTCCGGGGCCAACGTCCTGACTTTC
CASSLVGSGANVLTF
>TRBJ2-3|TRBV7-6|TRBD1|many
TGTGCCAGCAGCTTATCCGAAGGGACAGCTGATACGCAGTATTTT
CASSLSEGTADTQYF
>TRBJ1-1|TRBV12-3/TRBV12-4|NA|many
TGTGCCAGCAGTCCGGAAGGGGATGAAGCTTTCTTT
CASSPEGDEAFF
>TRBJ2-1|TRBV7-9|TRBD2|few
TGTGCCAGCAGCCACGGGGGGGCCAACTACAATGAGCAGTTCTTC
CASSHGGANYNEQFF
>TRBJ2-7|TRBV12-3/TRBV12-4|NA|many
TGTGCCAGCAGCCCCGGAACCTACGAGCAGTACTTC
CASSPGTYEQYF
>TRBJ2-3|TRBV4-2|NA|NA
TGTGCCAGCAGCCAAGAAGGCGCGGGGGCCCTTAGCACAGATACGCAGTATTTT
CASSQEGAGALSTDTQYF
>TRBJ1-1|TRBV9|TRBD1|few
TGTGCCAGCAGCGCCACGGACAGGGACCGGAACACTGAAGCTTTCTTT
CASSATDRDRNTEAFF
>TRBJ1-5|TRBV28|NA|many
TGTGCCAGCAGTTTTCCGCCGTATAGCAATCAGCCCCAGCATTTT
CASSFPPYSNQPQHF
>TRBJ1-1|TRBV7-9|NA|many
TGTGCCAGCAGCAAATTCACTGAAGCTTTCTTT
CASSKFTEAFF
>TRBJ1-1|TRBV25-1|NA|NA
TGTGCCAGCAGTGAATTATTGGGGCGGGGGAACACTGAAGCTTTCTTT
CASSELLGRGNTEAFF
>TRBJ2-1|TRBV9|NA|NA
TGTGCCAGCAGCGGGGCGGAAAGATGGAATGAGCAGTTCTTC
CASSGAERWNEQFF
>TRBJ2-2|TRBV29-1|NA|NA
TGCAGCGTTGTTCAGGGGTCGGTCACCAGGGAGCTGTTTTTT
CSVVQGSVTRELFF
>TRBJ2-1|TRBV14|NA|NA
TGTGCCAGCAGCCAAGGGTGGAACACCTCCTACAATGAGCAGTTCTTC
CASSQGWNTSYNEQFF
>TRBJ1-2|TRBV19|NA|few
TGTGCCAGTAGTATGTCAACGGGGGCGCATGGCTACACCTTC
CASSMSTGAHGYTF
>TRBJ2-1|TRBV7-6|TRBD2|many
TGTGCCAGCAGCTTTGGCGGGGGGGCCATTGGGAATGAGCAGTTCTTC
CASSFGGGAIGNEQFF
>TRBJ2-4|TRBV23-1|TRBD2|NA
TGCGCCAGCAACACTAGCGGGGGAACAAACATTCAGTACTTC
CASNTSGGTNIQYF
>TRBJ1-1|TRBV20-1|TRBD1|NA
TGCAGTGCTAGAGATTTGGTTGCGACAGGGCTGGGGGGGAACACTGAAGCTTTCTTT
CSARDLVATGLGGNTEAFF
>TRBJ1-2|TRBV4-1|NA|few
TGCGCCAGCAGCCCAGAGCCATTAAGGACAGACCCAATGAATGGCTACACCTTC
CASSPEPLRTDPMNGYTF